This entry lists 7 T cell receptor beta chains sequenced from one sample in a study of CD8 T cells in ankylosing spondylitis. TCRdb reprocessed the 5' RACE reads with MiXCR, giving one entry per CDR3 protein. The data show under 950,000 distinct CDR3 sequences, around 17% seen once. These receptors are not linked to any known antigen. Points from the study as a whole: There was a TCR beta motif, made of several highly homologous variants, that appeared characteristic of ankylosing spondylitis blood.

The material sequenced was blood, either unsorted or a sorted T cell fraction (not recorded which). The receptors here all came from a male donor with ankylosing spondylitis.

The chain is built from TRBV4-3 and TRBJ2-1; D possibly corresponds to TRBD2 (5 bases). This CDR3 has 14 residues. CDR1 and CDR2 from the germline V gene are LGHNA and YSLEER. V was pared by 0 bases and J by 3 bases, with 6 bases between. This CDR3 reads CASSQDRGYNEQFF. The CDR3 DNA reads TGCGCCAGCAGCCAAGATCGGGGCTACAATGAGCAGTTCTTC.

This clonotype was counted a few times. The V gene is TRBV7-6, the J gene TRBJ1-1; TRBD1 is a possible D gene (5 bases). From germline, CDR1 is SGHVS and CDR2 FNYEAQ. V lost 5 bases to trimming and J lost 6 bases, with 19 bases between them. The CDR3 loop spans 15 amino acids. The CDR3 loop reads CASSPLRGKKAEAFF. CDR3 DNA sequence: TGTGCCAGCAGCCCGCTACGGGGGAAGAAGGCTGAAGCTTTCTTT.

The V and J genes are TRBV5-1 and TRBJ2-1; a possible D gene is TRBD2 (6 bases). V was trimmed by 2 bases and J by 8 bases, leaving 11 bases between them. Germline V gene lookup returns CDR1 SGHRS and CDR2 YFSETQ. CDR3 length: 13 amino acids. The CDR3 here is CASSFLAIDEQFF. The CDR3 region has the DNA TGCGCCAGCAGCTTTCTAGCGATCGATGAGCAGTTCTTC.

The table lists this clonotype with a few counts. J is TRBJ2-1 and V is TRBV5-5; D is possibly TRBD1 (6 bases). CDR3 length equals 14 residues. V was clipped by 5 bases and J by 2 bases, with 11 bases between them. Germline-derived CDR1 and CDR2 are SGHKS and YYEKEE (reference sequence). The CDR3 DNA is TGTGCCAGCAGAGACGAGGGGGCCTACAATGAGCAGTTCTTC. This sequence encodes CASRDEGAYNEQFF. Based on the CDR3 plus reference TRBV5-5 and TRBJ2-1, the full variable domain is DAGVTQSPTHLIKTRGQQVTLRCSPISGHKSVSWYQQVLGQGPQFIFQYYEKEERGRGNFPDRFSARQFPNYSSELNVNALLLGDSALYLCASRDEGAYNEQFFGPGTRLTVL.

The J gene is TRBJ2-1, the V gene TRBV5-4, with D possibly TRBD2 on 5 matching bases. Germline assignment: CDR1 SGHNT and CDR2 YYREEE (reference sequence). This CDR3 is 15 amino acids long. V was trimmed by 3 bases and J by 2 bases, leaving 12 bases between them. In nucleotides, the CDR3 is TGTGCCAGCAGCTCTTTTGACGGGGCCTACAATGAGCAGTTCTTC. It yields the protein CASSSFDGAYNEQFF.

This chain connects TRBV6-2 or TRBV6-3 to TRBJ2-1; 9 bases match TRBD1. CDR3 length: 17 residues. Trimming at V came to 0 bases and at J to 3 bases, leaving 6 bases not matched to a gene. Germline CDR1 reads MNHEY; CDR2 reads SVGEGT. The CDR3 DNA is TGTGCCAGCAGTTACTCGCTGGACAGGGGAGGCTACAATGAGCAGTTCTTC. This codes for CASSYSLDRGGYNEQFF.

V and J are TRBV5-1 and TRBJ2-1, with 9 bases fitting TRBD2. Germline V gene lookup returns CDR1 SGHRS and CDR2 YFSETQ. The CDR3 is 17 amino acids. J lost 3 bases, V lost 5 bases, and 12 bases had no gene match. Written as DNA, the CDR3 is TGCGCCAGCAGTTCGGACAGTGGAGCGGGAGGCTACAATGAGCAGTTCTTC. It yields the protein CASSSDSGAGGYNEQFF. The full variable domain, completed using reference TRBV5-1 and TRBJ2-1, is KAGVTQTPRYLIKTRGQQVTLSCSPISGHRSVSWYQQTPGQGLQFLFEYFSETQRNKGNFPGRFSGRQFSNSRSEMNVSTLELGDSALYLCASSSDSGAGGYNEQFFGPGTRLTVL.